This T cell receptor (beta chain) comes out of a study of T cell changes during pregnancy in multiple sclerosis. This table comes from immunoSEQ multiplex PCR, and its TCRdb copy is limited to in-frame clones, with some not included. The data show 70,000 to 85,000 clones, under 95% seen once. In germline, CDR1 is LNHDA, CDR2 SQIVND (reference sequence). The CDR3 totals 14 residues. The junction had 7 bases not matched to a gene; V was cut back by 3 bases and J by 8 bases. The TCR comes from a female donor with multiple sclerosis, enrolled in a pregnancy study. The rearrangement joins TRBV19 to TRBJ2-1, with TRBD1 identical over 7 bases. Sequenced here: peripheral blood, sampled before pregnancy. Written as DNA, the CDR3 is TGTGCCAGTAGTATCTCGAGGACAGGTTATGAGCAGTTCTTC. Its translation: CASSISRTGYEQFF.